This TCR beta chain was retrieved from a study of neurological immune-mediated disorders. cDNA was made by 5'RACE with 10-nucleotide random UMIs. One entry per CDR3 protein, called by TCRdb with MiXCR from the 5' RACE reads. This sample has 95,000 or so distinct CDR3 sequences; roughly 4% occur once, and the top ten carry about 6%. Study results and limitations: Phylogenetic analysis grouped 18 of 34 multiple sclerosis patients' repertoires together, suggesting a possible repertoire signature.

The study built unsorted libraries from 2 million PBMCs kept at -80 C. Many counts were recorded for this clonotype. Its cognate antigen is unknown. After removal of 5 bases from V and 7 bases from J, the junction contained 17 bases not matched to a gene. The germline CDR1 and CDR2 sequences are SEHNR and FQNEAQ (reference sequence). The CDR3 length is 16 residues. The chain recombines TRBV7-9 with TRBJ2-7; TRBD1 agrees at 7 bases. Sequenced material: PBMCs. The origin of this receptor is a woman under 30 with multiple sclerosis. The CDR3 nucleotides are TGTGCCAGCAGCCCCGCCCGGACGAGCAGCAGGGGGGAGCAGTACTTC. It specifies CASSPARTSSRGEQYF. Based on the CDR3 plus reference TRBV7-9 and TRBJ2-7, the full variable domain is DTGVSQNPRHKITKRGQNVTFRCDPISEHNRLYWYRQTLGQGPEFLTYFQNEAQLEKSRLLSDRFSAERPKGSFSTLEIQRTEQGDSAMYLCASSPARTSSRGEQYFGPGTRLTVT.